This T cell receptor beta chain stems from a study of blood T cell repertoires in COVID-19. This CDR3 has 12 residues. Per the germline V gene, CDR1 is MNHNY and CDR2 is SVGAGI (reference sequence). Trimming shortened V by 2 bases and J by 15 bases, and 13 bases separated the two germline ends. In the original processing: Amplifying reference gene primers gave estimates of nucleated cell counts. Some clones are missing from TCRdb's copy, which holds only in-frame ones; the method was immunoSEQ multiplex PCR. Clonal size and the V and J genes are those of that table, whereas D and trimming came from the DNA. The sample includes some 50,000 clones, around 80% seen only once; the top ten take more than 8%.

The chain uses TRBV6-6 and TRBJ1-4; no clear D gene. Sequencing was done on a sample of peripheral blood. The clonotype originates from a woman over 75 with acute or convalescent COVID-19. CDR3 bases: TGTGCCAGCAGTTACCCGAGAGAGGGATTGTTTTTT. Its protein is CASSYPREGLFF.